The 11 T cell receptor beta chains below come from one sample, sequenced in a study of shared clonotypes between healthy human individuals. The data were produced by immunoSEQ multiplex PCR, yet TCRdb's version contains in-frame clones alone and is incomplete. This repertoire shows about 1.5 million clones, 98% found once; its top ten account for about 0.45%. The source material was naive CD4+ T cells sorted from blood. Noted subset: CD45RA+ positively selected. The receptors derive from a man aged 25 to 45 in good health.

With respect to this clone: This same CDR3 is encoded by further DNA sequences in the sample. In nucleotides, the CDR3 is TGTGCCAGCAGCGTAGAACAGGGCGCCTACGAGCAGTACTTC. It encodes CASSVEQGAYEQYF. This rearrangement joins TRBV9 to TRBJ2-7; D may be TRBD1 (6 bases). V shed 0 bases and J shed 2 bases, with 9 bases lying between them. Germline assignment: CDR1 SGDLS and CDR2 YYNGEE. This CDR3 has 14 amino acids. Supplemented by reference TRBV9 and TRBJ2-7, the full variable domain reads DSGVTQTPKHLITATGQRVTLRCSPRSGDLSVYWYQQSLDQGLQFLIQYYNGEERAKGNILERFSAQQFPDLHSELNLSSLELGDSALYFCASSVEQGAYEQYFGPGTRLTVT.

V usage is TRBV6-1 and J usage is TRBJ1-2; 9 nucleotides align to TRBD1. Trimming at V came to 9 bases and at J to 5 bases, leaving 10 bases not matched to a gene. CDR1 and CDR2 (germline): MNHNS, SASEGT. The CDR3 sequence is 14 residues long. CDR3 nucleotides: TGTGCCAGTCTTATGGGACAGGGTTCTTATGGCTACACCTTC. It encodes CASLMGQGSYGYTF.

The chain couples TRBV28 to TRBJ2-3; 7 bases line up with TRBD1. The CDR3 is 14 amino acids. Germline CDR1 and CDR2: MDHEN and SYDVKM. V lost 4 bases and J lost 2; bases outside the gene matches: 3. The CDR3 here is CASSWDRLTDTQYF. CDR3 in DNA: TGTGCCAGCAGTTGGGACAGACTCACAGATACGCAGTATTTT.

This chain uses TRBV5-1 with TRBJ2-1; D is possibly TRBD2 (5 bases). The CDR3 contains 15 residues. Trimming took 0 bases from V and 4 from J, leaving 11 bases between them. CDR1 and CDR2 from the germline V gene are SGHRS and YFSETQ. CDR3 sequence (DNA): TGCGCCAGCAGCTTGGGACTAAGTGCTTACAATGAGCAGTTCTTC. Translated: CASSLGLSAYNEQFF.

The sample holds one count of this clone. The rearrangement links TRBV29-1 to TRBJ2-1, with 12 bases fitting TRBD1. The CDR3 runs 13 residues. CDR1 and CDR2 from the germline V gene are SQVTM and ANQGSEA. J was trimmed by 9 bases and V by 3 bases; bases with no gene match: 3. The CDR3 spells CSVEGTGGLEQFF. DNA for the CDR3: TGCAGCGTTGAGGGGACAGGGGGCCTTGAGCAGTTCTTC.

This sequence joins TRBV6-5 and TRBJ2-3, with 7 bases identical to TRBD2. Germline V CDR1 and CDR2: MNHEY, SVGAGI. J was trimmed by 3 bases and V by 0 bases; bases with no gene match: 6. CDR3 length: 16 residues. In DNA, the CDR3 is TGTGCCAGCAGTTACTCGCGGCGGGAGAAGACAGATACGCAGTATTTT. It is translated as CASSYSRREKTDTQYF.

The chain combines TRBV6-5 with TRBJ2-7; D possibly uses TRBD1 or TRBD2 (5 bases each). The CDR3 is 16 residues long. V lost 0 bases and J lost 5, with 17 bases in between. Germline V gene data show CDR1 as MNHEY and CDR2 as SVGAGI. Here the CDR3 DNA reads TGTGCCAGCAGTTACTCGACGGGGCCAGGTTTTAACGAGCAGTACTTC. Translating it yields CASSYSTGPGFNEQYF.

The rearrangement links TRBV19 to TRBJ2-7, with D unclear. Deletions cut 0 bases from V and 3 bases from J, with 9 bases between. There are 14 residues in the CDR3. Germline V CDR1 and CDR2: LNHDA, SQIVND (reference sequence). The CDR3 DNA follows: TGTGCCAGTAGTATAGATTTCAGGAGCTACGAGCAGTACTTC. It is translated as CASSIDFRSYEQYF.

The chain links TRBV11-2 to TRBJ2-7; TRBD2 aligns across 9 bases. The CDR3 contains 19 residues. The V segment lost 1 base and the J segment 3 bases; nucleotides outside the gene matches: 16. Germline V gene lookup returns CDR1 SGHAT and CDR2 FQNNGV. The CDR3 reads CASSLAGSGSFGDVYEQYF. The DNA for the CDR3 is TGTGCCAGCAGCTTAGCGGGTAGCGGGAGTTTTGGCGATGTCTACGAGCAGTACTTC.

The V and J genes are TRBV30 and TRBJ1-2, with D possibly TRBD1 on 5 matching bases. The germline gives CDR1 GTSNPN, CDR2 SVGIG (reference sequence). CDR3 length equals 12 residues. The ends were cut back, 4 bases at V and 7 bases at J, with 13 bases in the middle. For the CDR3, the DNA is TGTGCCTGGATCGGGGGGGGACGTGGCTACACCTTC. It translates to CAWIGGGRGYTF.

The rearrangement uses TRBV18 and TRBJ2-3; TRBD2 matches 10 bases. Germline V gene lookup returns CDR1 KGHSH and CDR2 LQKENI. CDR3 length: 15 residues. The V gene end was trimmed by 6 bases and the J gene end by 2 bases; junction bases not matched to a gene: 5. The DNA for the CDR3 is TGTGCCAGCTCGACACTAGCGGGGATCACAGATACGCAGTATTTT. It encodes CASSTLAGITDTQYF.